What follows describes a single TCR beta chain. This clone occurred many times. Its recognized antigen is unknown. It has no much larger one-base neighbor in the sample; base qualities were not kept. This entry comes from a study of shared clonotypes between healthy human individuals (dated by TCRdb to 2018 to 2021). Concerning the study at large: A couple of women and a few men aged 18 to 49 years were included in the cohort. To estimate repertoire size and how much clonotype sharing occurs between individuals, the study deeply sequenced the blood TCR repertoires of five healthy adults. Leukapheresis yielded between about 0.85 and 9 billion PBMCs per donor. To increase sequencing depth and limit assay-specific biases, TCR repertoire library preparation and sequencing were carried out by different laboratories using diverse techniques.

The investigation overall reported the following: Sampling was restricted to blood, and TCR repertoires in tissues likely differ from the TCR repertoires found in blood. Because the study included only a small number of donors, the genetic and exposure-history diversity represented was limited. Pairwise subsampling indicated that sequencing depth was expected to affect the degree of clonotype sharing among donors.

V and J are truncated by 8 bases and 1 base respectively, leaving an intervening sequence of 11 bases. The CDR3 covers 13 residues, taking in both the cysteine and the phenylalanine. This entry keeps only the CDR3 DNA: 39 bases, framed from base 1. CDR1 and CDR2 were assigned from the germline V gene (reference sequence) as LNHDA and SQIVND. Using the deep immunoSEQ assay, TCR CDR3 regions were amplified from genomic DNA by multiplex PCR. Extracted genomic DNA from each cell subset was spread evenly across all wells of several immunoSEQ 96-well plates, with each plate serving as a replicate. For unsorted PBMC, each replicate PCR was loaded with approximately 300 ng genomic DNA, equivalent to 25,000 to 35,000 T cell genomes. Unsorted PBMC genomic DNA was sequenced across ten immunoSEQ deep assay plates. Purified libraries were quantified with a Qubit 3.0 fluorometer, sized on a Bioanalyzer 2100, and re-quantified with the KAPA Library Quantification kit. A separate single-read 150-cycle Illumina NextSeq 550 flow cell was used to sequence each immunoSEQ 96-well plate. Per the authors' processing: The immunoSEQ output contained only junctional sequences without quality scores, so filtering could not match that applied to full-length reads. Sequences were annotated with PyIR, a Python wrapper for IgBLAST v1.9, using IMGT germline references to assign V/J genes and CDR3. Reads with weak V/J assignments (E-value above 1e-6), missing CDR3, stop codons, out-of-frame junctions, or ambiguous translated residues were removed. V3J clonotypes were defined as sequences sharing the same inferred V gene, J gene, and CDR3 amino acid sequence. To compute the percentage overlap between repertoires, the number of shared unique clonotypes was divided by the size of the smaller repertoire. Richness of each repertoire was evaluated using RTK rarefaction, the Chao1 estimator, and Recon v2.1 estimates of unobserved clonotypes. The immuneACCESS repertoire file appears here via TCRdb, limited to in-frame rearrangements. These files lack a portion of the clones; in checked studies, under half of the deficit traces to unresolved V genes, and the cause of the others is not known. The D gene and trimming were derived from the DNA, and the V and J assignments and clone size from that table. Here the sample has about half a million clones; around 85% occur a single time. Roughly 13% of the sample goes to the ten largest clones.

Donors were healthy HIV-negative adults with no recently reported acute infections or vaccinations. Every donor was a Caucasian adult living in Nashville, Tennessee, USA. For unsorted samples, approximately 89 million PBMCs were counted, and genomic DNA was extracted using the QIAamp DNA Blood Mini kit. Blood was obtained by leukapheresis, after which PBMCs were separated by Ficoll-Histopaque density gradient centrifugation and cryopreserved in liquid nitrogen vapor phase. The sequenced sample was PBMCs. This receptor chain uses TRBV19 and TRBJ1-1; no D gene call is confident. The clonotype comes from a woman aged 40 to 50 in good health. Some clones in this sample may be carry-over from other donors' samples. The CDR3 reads CASSSHRNTEAFF. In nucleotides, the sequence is TGTGCCAGTTCTTCCCACAGGAACACTGAAGCTTTCTTT.